This T cell receptor (beta chain) was identified in a study of spatial heterogeneity in lung cancer. Study-wide context: The count of detected beta-chain sequences consistently exceeded that of alpha-chain sequences. A unique TCR and UMI combination showed up more than ten times in raw reads, on average.

TCRdb recomputed calls from the 5' RACE reads with MiXCR, one row per CDR3 protein. The sample has 4,900 or so distinct CDR3 sequences, less than 6.5% seen once; the top ten hold around a tenth. Time point meaning: sample taken at primary tumor resection. Extraction of whole RNA from tumor, nontumor lung or frozen PBMC preceded unsorted sequencing. This clonotype was observed many times. This clonotype was obtained from a female donor with early-stage non-small cell lung cancer. The sequences come from normal lung tissue next to the tumor, collected at surgery.

The CDR3 loop reads CASSLGAGTYEQYF. As DNA, the CDR3 is TGCGCCAGCAGCTTGGGGGCAGGCACCTACGAGCAGTACTTC. This chain uses TRBV5-1 with TRBJ2-7; the D is unclear. Trimming shortened V by 0 bases and J by 2 bases, and 9 bases separated the two germline ends. CDR3 size: 14 residues. In germline, CDR1 is SGHRS, CDR2 YFSETQ.